The 8 T cell receptor beta chains reported below all come from one sample, sequenced in a study of cytomegalovirus exposure and HLA in healthy donors. The PCR had 60 Vbeta and 13 Jbeta primers. Sequencing used immunoSEQ multiplex PCR; TCRdb keeps in-frame clones, though not all of them. The repertoire holds roughly 180,000 clones, roughly 70% seen once, with 2.9% in the top ten. Sequencing was performed on PBMCs. The receptors originated from a male donor in good health and CMV-seronegative.

This clone was counted only a few times. The chain recombines TRBV30 with TRBJ1-3; 8 bases map to TRBD1. This CDR3 is 12 amino acids long. The V and J ends lost 8 bases and 9 bases, in that order; junction bases with no gene match: 9. Per germline, CDR1 GTSNPN and CDR2 SVGIG (reference sequence). The CDR3 DNA reads TGTGCCATCGGGACAGGAGGAGGCACCATATATTTT. Translation: CAIGTGGGTIYF.

The V and J genes are TRBV6-5 and TRBJ2-7, with 10 positions matching TRBD1. The CDR3 is 15 amino acids. CDR1 and CDR2 (germline): MNHEY, SVGAGI. The V segment lost 5 bases and the J segment 1 base; nucleotides outside the gene matches: 5. In DNA, the CDR3 is TGTGCCAGCAGTAACCGGGACAGGGGATCCTACGAGCAGTACTTC. Amino acids: CASSNRDRGSYEQYF.

The rearrangement joins TRBV25-1 to TRBJ1-5; D ambiguous. CDR1 and CDR2 from the germline V gene are MGHDK and SYGVNS. The V gene lost 9 bases and the J gene lost 0 bases, with 12 bases spanning the gap. This CDR3 has 14 amino acids. DNA for the CDR3: TGTGCCAGTGGCCACGACTTTAGCAATCAGCCCCAGCATTTT. It is translated as CASGHDFSNQPQHF.

This rearrangement joins TRBV6-6 to TRBJ1-2, with D possibly matching TRBD1 (5 bases). Per germline, CDR1 MNHNY and CDR2 SVGAGI (reference sequence). The CDR3 runs 15 residues. The V gene lost 4 bases and the J gene lost 2 bases, with 14 bases spanning the gap. The CDR3 reads CASSLNRRLNYGYTF. The CDR3, as DNA: TGTGCCAGCAGTTTAAACAGGCGTCTGAACTATGGCTACACCTTC.

The chain employs TRBV9 and TRBJ2-1, with 13 bases fitting TRBD2. The CDR3 totals 18 residues. The V gene end was trimmed by 0 bases and the J gene end by 4 bases; junction bases not matched to a gene: 7. CDR1 and CDR2 (germline): SGDLS, YYNGEE. The CDR3: CASSVALAGGLGYNEQFF. Here the CDR3 DNA reads TGTGCCAGCAGCGTAGCACTAGCGGGGGGGCTAGGTTACAATGAGCAGTTCTTC.

This chain connects TRBV29-1 to TRBJ1-5, with TRBD1 matching over 7 bases. V lost 6 bases, J lost 4 bases, and 6 bases stayed unmatched. Germline V lookup: CDR1 SQVTM, CDR2 ANQGSEA. The CDR3 runs to 13 residues. CDR3 region: CSVTGTANQPQHF. The CDR3 DNA reads as TGCAGCGTCACCGGGACAGCTAATCAGCCCCAGCATTTT.

The chain uses TRBV28 and TRBJ2-5, with 8 nucleotides matching TRBD1. The V segment lost 5 bases and the J segment 5 bases; nucleotides outside the gene matches: 13. Germline lookup yields CDR1 MDHEN and CDR2 SYDVKM. The CDR3 consists of 16 residues. The CDR3 DNA is TGTGCCAGCAGTCAAGACAGGGGATGGGTTGTGGAGACCCAGTACTTC. This sequence encodes CASSQDRGWVVETQYF. Drawing the rest from reference TRBV28 and TRBJ2-5, the complete variable domain is DVKVTQSSRYLVKRTGEKVFLECVQDMDHENMFWYRQDPGLGLRLIYFSYDVKMKEKGDIPEGYSVSREKKERFSLILESASTNQTSMYLCASSQDRGWVVETQYFGPGTRLLVL.

The chain recombines TRBV30 with TRBJ2-1, with 7 bases that match TRBD2. The CDR3 spans 11 residues. Germline-derived CDR1 and CDR2 are GTSNPN and SVGIG (reference sequence). V shed 5 bases, J shed 5 bases, and the junction held 0 bases outside the gene matches. The CDR3 DNA reads as TGTGCCTGGGGGGGGGACAATGAGCAGTTCTTC. The encoded protein is CAWGGDNEQFF. The whole variable domain, remainder taken from reference TRBV30 and TRBJ2-1, is SQTIHQWPATLVQPVGSPLSLECTVEGTSNPNLYWYRQAAGRGLQLLFYSVGIGQISSEVPQNLSASRPQDRQFILSSKKLLLSDSGFYLCAWGGDNEQFFGPGTRLTVL.